This TCR beta chain originates from a study of T cells in Graves' hyperthyroidism and ophthalmopathy. About the study: Pretreatment peripheral blood was obtained at initial diagnosis.

Germline lookup yields CDR1 SEHNR and CDR2 FQNEAQ (reference sequence). This CDR3 comprises 14 residues. Points from the study as a whole: The authors' 13 V-J model separated ophthalmopathy from stable hyperthyroidism.

RNA transcripts provided the source from which TCR beta CDR3 regions were amplified. First-round RT-PCR of the TCR CDR3 relied on the HTBI primer set. TCRdb re-analysed the multiplex PCR reads in MiXCR, keeping a single row per CDR3 protein. The sample has approximately 610,000 distinct CDR3 sequences; about 15% are singletons. A word on this clonotype: The antigen is unknown. The junction and the germline gene differ at one end; a read error may be behind it.

Criteria for exclusion of patients were uncontrolled infection, other autoimmune disease, pregnancy or lactation. Fresh peripheral blood, 10 ml, yielded the PBMCs. What was sequenced was blood. This clonotype was obtained from a woman aged 40 to 49 with Graves' ophthalmopathy. The rearrangement links TRBV7-9 to TRBJ1-1; the D gene is possibly TRBD1 (6 bases). CDR3 DNA sequence: TGTGCCAGCAGCTTCCGGCCGAGGTTTGGACAGCTGGACTTT. Its translation: CASSFRPRFGQLDF. The entire variable domain, with the rest obtained from reference TRBV7-9 and TRBJ1-1, is as follows: DTGVSQNPRHKITKRGQNVTFRCDPISEHNRLYWYRQTLGQGPEFLTYFQNEAQLEKSRLLSDRFSAERPKGSFSTLEIQRTEQGDSAMYLCASSFRPRFGQLDFGQGTRLTVV.